These 29 T cell receptor beta chains share one sample of origin, sequenced in a study of beta chain features in type 1 diabetes listed by TCRdb under 2018. Library preparation employed the immunoSEQ multiplex PCR assay. The High Capacity cDNA Reverse Transcription Kit was used to reverse transcribe all of the isolated RNA, meaning that expressed TCRB transcripts were what got sequenced. Held by TCRdb, this immuneACCESS table contains in-frame sequences only and omits some clones. Under half of the omission traces to an unresolved V gene where checked; the cause of the rest is unknown. This sample holds hundreds of thousands of clones; 11% to 15% were observed only once. The ten largest clones capture nearly 0.04% of the sample. Their specific antigens are unknown. The investigation overall reported the following: Type 1 diabetes patients showed a moderate but significant shortening of TCRB CDR3 length in all four CD4+ subsets.

Sequencing was carried out using naive CD4+ T cells from blood. The cell subset or site label here, explained by the study, means: true naive CD4+ T cells. Receptors were obtained from a man aged 18 to 29 with type 1 diabetes.

The chain couples TRBV7-3 to TRBJ2-3; D not certain. Trimming stripped 5 bases from V and 1 base from J, with 13 bases between. Germline CDR1 reads SGHTA; CDR2 reads FQGTGA. The CDR3 has 15 residues. The DNA of the CDR3 is TGTGCCAGCAGCCGCGACCGGCGCCGCACAGATACGCAGTATTTT. Its protein product is CASSRDRRRTDTQYF.

The V gene is TRBV7-9, the J gene TRBJ2-3; no reliable D call. Germline CDR1 SEHNR, CDR2 FQNEAQ (reference sequence). This CDR3 comprises 8 residues. CDR3 amino acids: CGGDTQYF. CDR3 nucleotides: TGTGGAGGAGATACGCAGTATTTT. Supplemented by reference TRBV7-9 and TRBJ2-3, the full variable domain reads DTGVSQNPRHKITKRGQNVTFRCDPISEHNRLYWYRQTLGQGPEFLTYFQNEAQLEKSRLLSDRFSAERPKGSFSTLEIQRTEQGDSAMYLCGGDTQYFGPGTRLTVL.

This clone turned up a few times. The CDR3 region is CASSKPGQGTDTQYF. CDR3 nucleotides: TGTGCCAGCAGTAAACCGGGACAGGGCACAGATACGCAGTATTTT. The chain recombines TRBV6-5 with TRBJ2-3, with TRBD1 matching 8 bases. Trimming cost V 5 bases and J 1 base; bases outside gene matches: 5. The germline V gene encodes CDR1 MNHEY and CDR2 SVGAGI. The CDR3 runs 15 residues.

CDR3 sequence (DNA): TGTGCCTGGATTAGCGGGGGGCCTTACTCCACAGATACGCAGTATTTT. This codes for CAWISGGPYSTDTQYF. V gene TRBV30 combines with J gene TRBJ2-3, with 10 positions matching TRBD2. This CDR3 has 16 amino acids. Germline V gene data show CDR1 as GTSNPN and CDR2 as SVGIG (reference sequence). J lost 2 bases, V lost 4 bases, and 9 bases had no gene match.

The sample holds a few counts of this clone. The chain carries TRBV29-1 and TRBJ2-5; D possibly corresponds to TRBD2 (5 bases). The J call is uncertain, as TRBJ2-7 better fits the DNA end. This CDR3 spans 12 amino acids. Germline CDR1 is SQVTM and CDR2 is ANQGSEA. The CDR3 region is CSVALEGSEQYF. The DNA for the CDR3 is TGCAGCGTTGCTCTAGAGGGTAGCGAGCAGTACTTC.

This clone has a handful of counts. This chain joins TRBV7-3 and TRBJ1-6; D perhaps matches TRBD1 (5 bases). This CDR3 spans 14 amino acids. Per germline, CDR1 SGHTA and CDR2 FQGTGA. V lost 2 bases to trimming and J lost 9 bases, with 11 bases between them. The CDR3 spells CASSLGSGGSPLHF. DNA for the CDR3: TGTGCCAGCAGCTTAGGGAGCGGGGGTTCACCCCTCCACTTT.

This clone has just a few counts. V gene TRBV5-1 combines with J gene TRBJ1-6; 7 bases are shared with TRBD1. Germline CDR1 and CDR2: SGHRS and YFSETQ. This CDR3 region has 16 residues. V was clipped by 4 bases and J by 7 bases; unmatched bases: 11. CDR3 region: CASSRVGTEQNSPLHF. The CDR3 DNA reads as TGCGCCAGCAGCCGCGTCGGGACAGAACAGAATTCACCCCTCCACTTT.

The V gene is TRBV18, the J gene TRBJ1-5, with TRBD1 as a possible D gene (5 bases). Germline CDR1 reads KGHSH; CDR2 reads LQKENI. Deletions cut 6 bases from V and 5 bases from J, with 17 bases between. The CDR3 extends over 15 amino acids. CDR3 loop: CASSPGGRKDQPQHF. The CDR3 nucleotides read TGTGCCAGCTCCCCGGGGGGAAGGAAGGATCAGCCCCAGCATTTT.

The chain is built from TRBV10-3 and TRBJ2-1; D gene ambiguous. Looked up from germline, CDR1 is ENHRY and CDR2 is SYGVKD. V shed 7 bases and J shed 6 bases, with 13 bases lying between them. This CDR3 is built from 13 residues. The CDR3 DNA sequence: TGTGCCATCACCCCACCGAACAGCAATGAGCAGTTCTTC. The encoded protein is CAITPPNSNEQFF.

The chain recombines TRBV30 with TRBJ2-5, with 8 positions matching TRBD2. V was clipped by 5 bases and J by 0 bases; unmatched bases: 2. Germline V lookup: CDR1 GTSNPN, CDR2 SVGIG (reference sequence). CDR3 length: 13 residues. CDR3 DNA sequence: TGTGCCTGGGCGGGGGGCGACCAAGAGACCCAGTACTTC. Protein: CAWAGGDQETQYF.

The V call is TRBV30, the J call TRBJ2-1, with TRBD2 identical over 8 bases. Trimming removed 5 bases from V and 4 bases from J; junction bases left unmatched: 7. Germline CDR1 is GTSNPN and CDR2 is SVGIG (reference sequence). The length of the CDR3 is 14 residues. CDR3 residues: CAWRAGGRYNEQFF. The DNA of the CDR3 is TGTGCCTGGCGAGCGGGCGGGAGGTACAATGAGCAGTTCTTC.

This clone showed up just a few times. This sequence joins TRBV23-1 and TRBJ1-2; weak D call: TRBD1 (5 bases). TRBV23-1 is known as an ORF, though its function is uncertain. V was shortened by 2 bases and J by 14 bases, with 24 bases between the two germline ends. The CDR3 loop spans 15 amino acids. The CDR3 region has the DNA TGCGCCAGCAGTCAACCCTATGGGGACGGCGGAGGATGTACCTTC. Protein product: CASSQPYGDGGGCTF.

The chain is built from TRBV5-1 and TRBJ2-1, with a weak D call TRBD2 (6 bases). The CDR3 extends over 14 amino acids. Per the germline V gene, CDR1 is SGHRS and CDR2 is YFSETQ. The V and J ends lost 0 bases and 15 bases respectively, with 19 bases between them. The CDR3 DNA is TGCGCCAGCAGCTTGGCTCTCAGGGAGGTTGTGTGGTTCTTC. This sequence encodes CASSLALREVVWFF.

In DNA, the CDR3 is TGTGCCAGCGGCCAGGGGCTCGCGACTGGGGCCAACGTCCTGACTTTC. Amino acid sequence: CASGQGLATGANVLTF. V and J are TRBV7-6 and TRBJ2-6; tentative D call: TRBD1 (6 bases). CDR3 length equals 16 residues. Trimming took off 8 bases at V and 2 bases at J, with 16 bases between the two ends. CDR1 is SGHVS and CDR2 is FNYEAQ in the germline V gene. The whole variable domain, filled in from reference TRBV7-6 and TRBJ2-6, reads GAGVSQSPRYKVTKRGQDVALRCDPISGHVSLYWYRQALGQGPEFLTYFNYEAQQDKSGLPNDRFSAERPEGSISTLTIQRTEQRDSAMYRCASGQGLATGANVLTFGAGSRLTVL.

V gene TRBV7-2 combines with J gene TRBJ2-1; the match to TRBD1 covers 8 bases. Losses at the gene ends were 4 bases for V and 0 bases for J; bases not matched to a gene: 2. Germline assignment: CDR1 SGHTA and CDR2 FQGNSA. This CDR3 has 15 residues. CDR3 in amino acids: CASSSTGDSYNEQFF. Here the CDR3 DNA reads TGTGCCAGCAGCTCGACAGGGGACTCCTACAATGAGCAGTTCTTC. Full variable domain (remainder filled in from reference TRBV7-2 and TRBJ2-1): GAGVSQSPSNKVTEKGKDVELRCDPISGHTALYWYRQSLGQGLEFLIYFQGNSAPDKSGLPSDRFSAERTGGSVSTLTIQRTQQEDSAVYLCASSSTGDSYNEQFFGPGTRLTVL.

The V call is TRBV2, the J call TRBJ1-2; 7 bases are shared with TRBD1. Germline values: CDR1 SNHLY, CDR2 FYNNEI. V lost 5 bases, J lost 8 bases, and 8 bases stayed unmatched. The CDR3 runs to 13 residues. The CDR3 DNA reads TGTGCCAGCAGTCTCGACAGGGAGGGCGGCTACACCTTC. Translating it yields CASSLDREGGYTF.

This clone was seen a few times. The chain employs TRBV5-1 and TRBJ2-2, with D uncertain. Germline assignment: CDR1 SGHRS and CDR2 YFSETQ. Trimming took 4 bases from V and 0 from J, leaving 10 bases between them. The length of the CDR3 is 15 residues. CDR3 DNA: TGCGCCAGCAGCCTCATGAACCCGAACACCGGGGAGCTGTTTTTT. Translating gives CASSLMNPNTGELFF.

The chain carries TRBV10-3 and TRBJ2-7; D is possibly TRBD1 or TRBD2 (5 bases each). Germline CDR1 ENHRY, CDR2 SYGVKD. The CDR3 has 14 amino acids. V dropped 8 bases and J dropped 0 bases, with 14 bases sitting between them. CDR3 bases: TGTGCCATCTCCCCGGGACGGAGCTCCTACGAGCAGTACTTC. Translated, it gives CAISPGRSSYEQYF.

The CDR3 sequence is CASITRGLPKETYEQYF. DNA of the CDR3: TGTGCCAGCATAACCAGGGGGCTCCCGAAAGAAACCTACGAGCAGTACTTC. The chain joins TRBV9 to TRBJ2-7; 8 bases match TRBD1. The CDR3 runs 17 residues. CDR1 is SGDLS and CDR2 is YYNGEE in the germline V gene. The trim removed 6 bases at V and 2 bases at J, leaving 16 bases unmatched.

The V gene is TRBV30, the J gene TRBJ1-4; 8 bases fit TRBD1. This CDR3 is 12 amino acids long. Trimming at V came to 7 bases and at J to 6 bases, leaving 4 bases not matched to a gene. Germline V gives CDR1 GTSNPN, CDR2 SVGIG (reference sequence). CDR3 amino acids: CALTGVDEKLFF. The CDR3 coding sequence is TGTGCCTTGACAGGGGTAGATGAAAAACTGTTTTTT.

This clone was counted once. The gene calls are TRBV28 and TRBJ1-2; TRBD1 is a possible D gene (5 bases). Trimming cost V 2 bases and J 6 bases, with 13 bases left between them. Germline CDR1 reads MDHEN; CDR2 reads SYDVKM. This CDR3 contains 14 residues. In nucleotides, the CDR3 is TGTGCCAGCAGTTTAGGAGACAGAAGGAATGGCTACACCTTC. It translates to CASSLGDRRNGYTF.

This clone has more than one count but fewer than ten. The chain combines TRBV14 with TRBJ2-1, with TRBD2 as a possible D gene (6 bases). The CDR3 contains 13 residues. Germline lookup yields CDR1 SGHDN and CDR2 FVKESK. Trimming left V 4 bases short and J 6 bases short, with 10 bases between. The CDR3 region is CASSPGLLNEQFF. CDR3 nucleotides: TGTGCCAGCAGCCCGGGACTTCTCAATGAGCAGTTCTTC.

The CDR3 region is CASSSGQTEEAFF. Here the CDR3 DNA reads TGTGCCAGCAGTTCAGGGCAAACAGAGGAAGCTTTCTTT. V usage is TRBV27 and J usage is TRBJ1-1; D might be TRBD1 (5 bases). The CDR3 is 13 amino acids. V shed 4 bases and J shed 8 bases, with 14 bases lying between them. The germline gives CDR1 MNHEY, CDR2 SMNVEV (reference sequence).

This sequence joins TRBV27 and TRBJ2-3, with TRBD2 matching 7 bases. CDR1 and CDR2 (germline): MNHEY, SMNVEV (reference sequence). V shed 2 bases and J 13 bases; nucleotides not matched to a gene: 12. The CDR3 is 14 amino acids. The DNA of the CDR3 is TGTGCCAGCAGTTTAAAGGTCGGGGGGTCCCAGGAGTATTTT. Its translation: CASSLKVGGSQEYF.

The genes are TRBV2 and TRBJ2-7; TRBD1 matches at 7 bases. Germline V gene lookup returns CDR1 SNHLY and CDR2 FYNNEI. The CDR3 is made up of 14 amino acids. V shed 2 bases and J 7 bases; nucleotides not matched to a gene: 8. Here the CDR3 reads CASSEYRGLGEQYF. Written as DNA, the CDR3 is TGTGCCAGCAGTGAATACAGGGGTTTAGGAGAGCAGTACTTC. Drawing the rest from reference TRBV2 and TRBJ2-7, the complete variable domain is EPEVTQTPSHQVTQMGQEVILRCVPISNHLYFYWYRQILGQKVEFLVSFYNNEISEKSEIFDDQFSVERPDGSNFTLKIRSTKLEDSAMYFCASSEYRGLGEQYFGPGTRLTVT.

A few counts support this clone. The CDR3 nucleotides are TGTGCCAGCAGCGGGACAGTGAACACTGAAGCTTTCTTT. It is translated as CASSGTVNTEAFF. The chain is built from TRBV6-4 and TRBJ1-1, with TRBD1 identical over 7 bases. Germline CDR1 MRHNA, CDR2 SNTAGT. This CDR3 contains 13 residues. V shed 6 bases and J 0 bases; nucleotides not matched to a gene: 1.

V is TRBV5-6 and J is TRBJ2-1; D perhaps matches TRBD1 (5 bases). There are 15 residues in the CDR3. In germline, CDR1 is SGHDT, CDR2 YYEEEE. Trimming removed 1 base at V and 3 bases at J, with 11 bases between. The CDR3 loop reads CASSLTGEFYNEQFF. In nucleotides, the CDR3 is TGTGCCAGCAGCTTGACAGGAGAATTCTACAATGAGCAGTTCTTC.

The sample holds a few counts of this clone. This chain links TRBV9 with TRBJ2-3; TRBD2 might be the D (7 bases). V lost 5 bases to trimming and J lost 2 bases, with 15 bases between them. Germline lookup yields CDR1 SGDLS and CDR2 YYNGEE. The length of the CDR3 is 15 residues. The CDR3 protein is CASSRGADITDTQYF. The DNA for the CDR3 is TGTGCCAGCAGTCGGGGGGCGGACATCACAGATACGCAGTATTTT.

This clone showed up just a few times. J is TRBJ2-3 and V is TRBV18; maybe TRBD2 (6 bases). V was cut by 1 base and J by 4 bases, with 12 bases left in between. Germline CDR1 and CDR2: KGHSH and LQKENI. CDR3 length equals 15 residues. DNA for the CDR3: TGTGCCAGCTCACCACGGGAAGGGGAGGCAGATACGCAGTATTTT. This translates into CASSPREGEADTQYF.